This T cell receptor beta chain derives from a study of early T cells in non-severe SARS-CoV-2 infection (dated by TCRdb to the early 2020s). Turning to the overall study: Because TCR sequencing relied on bulk RNA taken from unsorted whole blood, pairing of alpha and beta chains was not possible. Here is what the overall study found, with its caveats: VDJdb matching was skewed toward anti-spike CD8 responses and likely underestimated virus-specific expansions, missing private and CD4 specificities.

CDR1 is given as SGHRS and CDR2 as YFSETQ, both from the germline V gene. Including cysteine and phenylalanine, the CDR3 has 15 amino acids. Left in the record is the CDR3 DNA by itself, 45 bases read in frame from the first base. Deletion took 0 bases off V and 1 base off J, with a span of 9 bases between the germline ends. A case-control design nested within a healthcare worker cohort in London, UK, was used, with weekly nasopharyngeal swab PCR tests and blood sampling performed. Healthcare workers were enrolled in the week of the UK lockdown, from 23 to 31 March 2020, and were followed every week for up to roughly 15 weeks. Remarks on this clonotype: What antigen it recognizes has not been identified. No much larger clone exists at a distance of one base, and base qualities are not known.

The library relied on 5' RACE. This sample was sequenced with a NextSeq 500. Unique molecular identifiers were attached to individual cDNA molecules in the TCR library protocol so that sequencing error and PCR bias could be corrected. TCR alpha and beta chains were both sequenced, and the abundances of alpha and beta sequences in each sample were closely correlated with each other. The paper's data handling went like this. Decombinator V4 was used to annotate the V gene, J gene and CDR3 of the TCR sequences. TCRs were defined as expanded if a significant change between any two time points was detected under a Poisson model with p below 0.0001. TCR abundances were normalised to the total number of TCRs sequenced per sample and were expressed as counts per million. TRAV1-2 paired with TRAJ12, TRAJ20 or TRAJ33 defined MAIT TCRs, while TRAV10 paired with TRAJ18 defined iNKT TCRs. VDJdb, accessed 1 November 2021, was searched for CMV, EBV and SARS-CoV-2 annotated TCRs, with TCRs annotated for multiple antigens excluded. The public reads were run again by TCRdb, first through fastp at Q25 and then through MiXCR, and only productive beta chains were kept. Each entry is one CDR3 protein sequence, shown with its most common DNA and genes. For this entry, the V and J calls and clone size follow TCRdb and not the study's own pipeline. This sample comprises 55,000 to 75,000 distinct CDR3 sequences, 7.7% of them detected only once. Clones ranked in the top ten supply 3% to 4% of the sample.

This chain joins TRBV5-1 to TRBJ2-3, with the D segment identity uncertain. The sequence derives from an adult who was a healthcare worker with PCR-confirmed SARS-CoV-2 infection or an uninfected control (not recorded which). The sample taken for sequencing was whole blood. CDR3 loop: CASSLEGWGTDTQYF. At the DNA level, the sequence is TGCGCCAGCAGCTTGGAGGGATGGGGCACAGATACGCAGTATTTT.